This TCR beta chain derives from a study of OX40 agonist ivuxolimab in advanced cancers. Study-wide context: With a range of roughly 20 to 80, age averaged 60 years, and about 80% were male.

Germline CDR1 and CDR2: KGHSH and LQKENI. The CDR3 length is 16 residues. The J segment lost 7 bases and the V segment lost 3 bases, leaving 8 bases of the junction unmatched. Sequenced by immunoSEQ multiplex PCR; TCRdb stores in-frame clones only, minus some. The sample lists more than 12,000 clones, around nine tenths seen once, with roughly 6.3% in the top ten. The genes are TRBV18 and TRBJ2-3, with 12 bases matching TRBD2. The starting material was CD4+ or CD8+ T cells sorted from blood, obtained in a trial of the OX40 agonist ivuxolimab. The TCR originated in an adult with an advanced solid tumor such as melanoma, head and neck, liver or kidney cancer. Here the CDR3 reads CASSPAASGGAYTQYF. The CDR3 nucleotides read TGTGCCAGCTCACCGGCGGCTAGCGGGGGGGCTTATACGCAGTATTTT.